Each of the 20 T cell receptor beta chains below was sequenced from the same sample in a study of graft-versus-host responses after intestinal transplantation. Antigens for these TCRs are unknown. Using immunoSEQ multiplex PCR, the repertoire was profiled, and TCRdb retains in-frame clones only, with some absent. The repertoire holds approximately 100,000 clones, roughly 93% seen once, with 0.95% to 1.5% in the top ten. Sequenced here: unstimulated CD8+ T cells sorted from spleen or lymph node cells, sampled before intestinal transplant. These receptors originate from a human donor who received an intestinal transplant.

The CDR3 DNA follows: TGTGCCAGCAGCTTAGCGGGGGGGTCCGCCTACGAGCAGTACTTC. Its protein is CASSLAGGSAYEQYF. This sequence joins TRBV7-8 and TRBJ2-7; 7 nucleotides line up with TRBD2. Germline V gene lookup returns CDR1 SGHVS and CDR2 FQNEAQ. The CDR3 consists of 15 residues. The ends lost 0 bases at V and 2 bases at J; junction bases unmatched: 4.

DNA of the CDR3: TGTGCCAGCATCAACGGGGGGGGTAGGACAGATACGCAGTATTTT. Amino acid sequence: CASINGGGRTDTQYF. The genes are TRBV13 and TRBJ2-3; 8 nucleotides align to TRBD2. CDR3 length: 15 amino acids. Trimming at V came to 7 bases and at J to 3 bases, leaving 9 bases not matched to a gene. CDR1 is PRHDT and CDR2 is FYEKMQ in the germline V gene (reference sequence).

This clone was seen a single time. The rearrangement uses TRBV11-2 and TRBJ2-3; unclear D gene. Per germline, CDR1 SGHAT and CDR2 FQNNGV. V gave up 2 bases and J gave up 1 base, with 10 bases separating them. The CDR3 has 15 amino acids. CDR3 sequence: CASSLSPPGTDTQYF. CDR3 coding DNA: TGTGCCAGCAGCTTATCCCCTCCGGGCACAGATACGCAGTATTTT.

The chain couples TRBV9 to TRBJ2-3; D gene unclear. V was trimmed by 0 bases and J by 4 bases, leaving 9 bases between them. CDR1 is SGDLS and CDR2 is YYNGEE in the germline V gene. This CDR3 comprises 14 residues. CDR3 bases: TGTGCCAGCAGCGTAGAGATTGGAGCAGATACGCAGTATTTT. Its protein is CASSVEIGADTQYF.

The V gene is TRBV7-9, the J gene TRBJ2-3, with TRBD2 matching 12 bases. The germline V gene encodes CDR1 SEHNR and CDR2 FQNEAQ (reference sequence). CDR3 length equals 16 residues. The J segment lost 3 bases and the V segment lost 5 bases, leaving 6 bases of the junction unmatched. The CDR3 spells CASSPGLAGRTDTQYF. CDR3 DNA sequence: TGTGCCAGCAGCCCTGGACTAGCGGGGCGAACAGATACGCAGTATTTT.

This chain links TRBV5-8 with TRBJ1-4; possible D gene TRBD1, 5 bases. The CDR3 is 16 residues long. V was cut by 3 bases and J by 6 bases, with 18 bases left in between. In germline, CDR1 is SGHTS, CDR2 YDEGEE. The CDR3 sequence: CASSSLGAESHEKLFF. In nucleotides, the CDR3 is TGTGCCAGCAGCTCCCTCGGGGCAGAGTCCCATGAAAAACTGTTTTTT.

The genes are TRBV6-1 and TRBJ2-3, with 10 bases that match TRBD1. This CDR3 has 14 amino acids. V lost 5 bases, J lost 4 bases, and 3 bases stayed unmatched. The V gene's germline CDR1 is MNHNS and CDR2 SASEGT. CDR3 sequence: CASSSGTGADTQYF. The CDR3, as DNA: TGTGCCAGCAGTTCAGGGACAGGGGCAGATACGCAGTATTTT.

The table lists this clone with a count of one. The rearrangement uses TRBV19 and TRBJ2-1, with TRBD1 identical over 8 bases. Trimming took 1 base from V and 5 from J; bases not matched to a gene: 4. This CDR3 region has 15 residues. From germline, CDR1 is LNHDA and CDR2 SQIVND (reference sequence). CDR3 region: CASSIGTGIDNEQFF. Written as DNA, the CDR3 is TGTGCCAGTAGTATAGGGACAGGGATCGACAATGAGCAGTTCTTC.

The J gene is TRBJ2-5, the V gene TRBV7-9; 8 nucleotides match TRBD1. The V gene's germline CDR1 is SEHNR and CDR2 FQNEAQ (reference sequence). The ends lost 7 bases at V and 5 bases at J; junction bases unmatched: 9. The CDR3 runs to 14 residues. CDR3 protein: CASKPRGLGETQYF. The CDR3 DNA reads TGTGCCAGCAAACCCAGGGGGCTAGGTGAGACCCAGTACTTC.

This chain joins TRBV4-2 and TRBJ2-3, with 11 bases matching TRBD2. CDR1 is LGHNA and CDR2 is YNFKEQ in the germline V gene. V trimming: 4 bases; J trimming: 0 bases; junction bases outside the gene matches: 15. The CDR3 loop spans 20 amino acids. As DNA, the CDR3 is TGTGCCAGCAGCCCCAAGGGCCCTAGCGGGGGGCGCTCTAGCACAGATACGCAGTATTTT. Protein: CASSPKGPSGGRSSTDTQYF.

The J gene is TRBJ1-1, the V gene TRBV6-5, with a possible D match to TRBD1 (5 bases). The CDR3 runs 14 residues. V was trimmed by 2 bases and J by 2 bases, leaving 9 bases between them. Germline CDR1 is MNHEY and CDR2 is SVGAGI. CDR3 residues: CASSYGRGNTEAFF. CDR3 nucleotide sequence: TGTGCCAGCAGTTACGGGAGGGGTAACACTGAAGCTTTCTTT.

V usage is TRBV7-9 and J usage is TRBJ2-7; TRBD1 is a possible D gene (6 bases). The V gene's germline CDR1 is SEHNR and CDR2 FQNEAQ (reference sequence). The CDR3 covers 14 residues. V was shortened by 4 bases and J by 4 bases, with 14 bases between the two germline ends. The DNA of the CDR3 is TGTGCCAGCAGCTCCGGGACAACATTTTACGAGCAGTACTTC. This codes for CASSSGTTFYEQYF. The full variable domain, its missing parts supplied by reference TRBV7-9 and TRBJ2-7, is DTGVSQNPRHKITKRGQNVTFRCDPISEHNRLYWYRQTLGQGPEFLTYFQNEAQLEKSRLLSDRFSAERPKGSFSTLEIQRTEQGDSAMYLCASSSGTTFYEQYFGPGTRLTVT.

V usage is TRBV14 and J usage is TRBJ2-5, with 11 bases lining up with TRBD1. The CDR3 runs 17 residues. Germline loops: CDR1 SGHDN, CDR2 FVKESK. Trimming cost V 4 bases and J 4 bases; bases outside gene matches: 11. The CDR3 region has the DNA TGTGCCAGCAGCCCTCTTCCCGGACAGGGGGCAATAGAGACCCAGTACTTC. Translated: CASSPLPGQGAIETQYF.

Here the CDR3 DNA reads TGTGCCAGCAGCTTAGGGAAGCAGTTCTTC. This codes for CASSLGKQFF. V usage is TRBV11-2 and J usage is TRBJ2-1, with unresolved D. The V end was cut by 1 base, the J end by 11 bases, with 3 bases between. The CDR3 is 10 residues long. Germline CDR1 SGHAT, CDR2 FQNNGV.

J is TRBJ1-5 and V is TRBV4-1, with 7 bases matching TRBD1. The germline CDR1 and CDR2 sequences are MGHRA and YSYEKL. With 3 bases clipped from V and 4 bases from J, the junction kept 9 bases outside the gene matches. This CDR3 spans 16 amino acids. The CDR3 region is CASSHQGGAANQPQHF. Here the CDR3 DNA reads TGCGCCAGCAGCCACCAGGGGGGGGCAGCTAATCAGCCCCAGCATTTT.

Comments on this clone: Different DNA sequences within this sample yield the same CDR3. J is TRBJ2-7 and V is TRBV6-5; D remains ambiguous. The V and J ends lost 5 bases and 0 bases respectively, with 5 bases between them. The germline V gene encodes CDR1 MNHEY and CDR2 SVGAGI. The CDR3 has 12 amino acids. The CDR3 sequence is CASSHNSYEQYF. The CDR3 nucleotides read TGTGCCAGCAGTCATAACTCCTACGAGCAGTACTTC.

The chain has TRBV7-9 and TRBJ2-2; 7 bases match TRBD2. The junction had 5 bases not matched to a gene; V was cut back by 5 bases and J by 2 bases. The CDR3 consists of 15 residues. Germline V CDR1 and CDR2: SEHNR, FQNEAQ (reference sequence). The CDR3 protein is CASSPSGTNTGELFF. CDR3 sequence (DNA): TGTGCCAGCAGCCCTAGCGGAACCAACACCGGGGAGCTGTTTTTT.

This sequence joins TRBV6-5 and TRBJ1-2, with D perhaps TRBD1 (5 bases). V was cut by 0 bases and J by 2 bases, with 13 bases left in between. The CDR3 contains 16 residues. Germline CDR1 is MNHEY and CDR2 is SVGAGI. The CDR3 is CASSYSPDISNYGYTF. DNA of the CDR3: TGTGCCAGCAGTTACTCTCCGGACATATCAAACTATGGCTACACCTTC.

The chain combines TRBV13 with TRBJ2-5; no clear D. The V gene lost 5 bases and the J gene lost 0 bases, with 13 bases spanning the gap. This CDR3 contains 15 residues. Germline V gene lookup returns CDR1 PRHDT and CDR2 FYEKMQ (reference sequence). CDR3 residues: CASSLEEANQETQYF. CDR3 nucleotides: TGTGCCAGCAGCCTCGAGGAAGCCAACCAAGAGACCCAGTACTTC.

The V gene is TRBV10-3, the J gene TRBJ2-7; TRBD1 is a possible D gene (6 bases). V lost 3 bases and J lost 6, with 18 bases in between. Germline CDR1 ENHRY, CDR2 SYGVKD. This CDR3 has 15 residues. The CDR3 region is CAISDADYLRGEQYF. The CDR3 region has the DNA TGTGCCATCAGTGACGCCGACTACCTCAGGGGCGAGCAGTACTTC.